This is a list of T cell receptor beta chains from one sample in a study of T cell responses to AZD1222 COVID-19 vaccine. Using immunoSEQ multiplex PCR, the repertoire was profiled, and TCRdb retains in-frame clones only, with some absent. The sample yields some 160,000 clones, about 83% seen once. The specimen was peripheral blood, collected 28 days after the second AZD1222 dose. The receptors were sampled from an adult who received the AZD1222 COVID-19 vaccine. CDR3s include the opening cysteine and the closing phenylalanine or tryptophan. Each record gives: V gene, D gene, J gene, clone size, CDR3 DNA, CDR3 protein. A D gene is named only where the DNA matches it firmly. Some rows have no size entry. The others give once, few or many, or a class for an expanded clone.

TRBV7-2	.	TRBJ2-7	.	TGTGCCAGCAGCTTAGCGTTAGGGGACGAGCAGTACTTC	CASSLALGDEQYF
TRBV7-9	TRBD2	TRBJ2-1	.	TGTGCCAGCATCCTAGCGGGGGACTACAATGAGCAGTTCTTC	CASILAGDYNEQFF
TRBV10-1	TRBD2	TRBJ2-7	.	TGCGCCAGCAGTGAGTCAATAGCGGGCTACGAGCAGTACTTC	CASSESIAGYEQYF
TRBV5-1	.	TRBJ2-1	.	TGCGCCAGCAGCCCTGGACAGGAGCAGTTCTTC	CASSPGQEQFF
TRBV6-5	.	TRBJ2-5	.	TGTGCCAGCAAGGTGGGGGGACGGGAGACCCAGTACTTC	CASKVGGRETQYF
TRBV7-2	TRBD2	TRBJ2-5	.	TGTGCCAGCAGCTTAGGGAGCCCTAGCGGGGGGTACTTC	CASSLGSPSGGYF
TRBV6-5	.	TRBJ2-2	.	TGTGCCAGCAGTTACCCGAGGTCGGGGGAGCTGTTTTTT	CASSYPRSGELFF
TRBV10-3	.	TRBJ2-2	.	TGTGCCATCAGTGAGGCCACGAACACCGGGGAGCTGTTTTTT	CAISEATNTGELFF
TRBV6-1	.	TRBJ1-4	.	TGTGCCAGCAGCCAAGGGGGGGTTGAAAAACTGTTTTTT	CASSQGGVEKLFF
TRBV4-2	.	TRBJ1-2	.	TGTGCCAGCAGCCATGATTTGGTTGGCTACACCTTC	CASSHDLVGYTF
TRBV18	TRBD1	TRBJ1-1	.	TGTGCCAGCTCACCGGACAGGTCCACTGAAGCTTTCTTT	CASSPDRSTEAFF
TRBV9	.	TRBJ1-2	.	TGTGCCAGCAGCGCAGGAGTACCGAGCTATGGCTACACCTTC	CASSAGVPSYGYTF
TRBV29-1	TRBD1	TRBJ2-2	.	TGCAGCGTTGTTTATTGGAGACAGGGGGGGCCCGGGGAGCTGTTTTTT	CSVVYWRQGGPGELFF
TRBV18	.	TRBJ2-1	.	TGTGCCAGCTCACAAACCCTTTTGGGGTGGGACAATGAGCAGTTCTTC	CASSQTLLGWDNEQFF
TRBV6-1	.	TRBJ2-7	.	TGTGCCAGCAGTGAACTCAGCGTACTCTCCGGCTACGAGCAGTACTTC	CASSELSVLSGYEQYF
TRBV14	TRBD2	TRBJ2-7	.	TGTGCCAGCAGCCAAGCTAGCGGGGGACCCTACGAGCAGTACTTC	CASSQASGGPYEQYF
TRBV5-1	.	TRBJ1-1	.	TGCGCCAGCAGCCCGGGTCAGGGGAACACTGAAGCTTTCTTT	CASSPGQGNTEAFF
TRBV5-6	TRBD2	TRBJ2-7	.	TGTGCCAGCAGCTTGGGACTAGCGGAAGAGCAGTACTTC	CASSLGLAEEQYF
TRBV3-1/TRBV3-2	.	TRBJ2-6	few	TGTGCCAGCAGCCAAGGAGGGACTGGGGCCAACGTCCTGACTTTC	CASSQGGTGANVLTF
TRBV9	.	TRBJ2-6	.	TGTGCCAGCAGCGTAGAGGGTCAAAGAGGAGGGGCCAACGTCCTGACTTTC	CASSVEGQRGGANVLTF
TRBV2	TRBD1	TRBJ1-5	.	TGTGCCAGCAGTGAAAGACAGGGCCTCGGCAATCAGCCCCAGCATTTT	CASSERQGLGNQPQHF
TRBV5-6	.	TRBJ1-6	.	TGTGCCAGCAGCTTGGCAGGGTTGGATTCACCCCTCCACTTT	CASSLAGLDSPLHF
TRBV4-1	TRBD1	TRBJ2-5	.	TGCGCCAGCAGCCAGACAGGGATGAACCAAGAGACCCAGTACTTC	CASSQTGMNQETQYF
TRBV6-5	.	TRBJ2-5	.	TGTGCCAGCAAATCAGGATATTACCAAGAGACCCAGTACTTC	CASKSGYYQETQYF
TRBV19	.	TRBJ1-3	few	TGTGCCAGTAGTCGGGGGGGCTCTGGAAACACCATATATTTT	CASSRGGSGNTIYF
TRBV15	TRBD1	TRBJ1-2	.	TGTGCCACCAGCACAGGGGGCGCCGGGTACTACACCTTC	CATSTGGAGYYTF
TRBV11-3	.	TRBJ1-5	.	TGTGCCAGCAATGAGGACCTCAATCAGCCCCAGCATTTT	CASNEDLNQPQHF
TRBV27	.	TRBJ2-2	.	TGTGCCAGCAGTTTTAACACCGGGGAGCTGTTTTTT	CASSFNTGELFF
TRBV7-2	.	TRBJ1-6	.	TGTGCCAGCAGCTTAGTAGGCCAGAATAATTCACCCCTCCACTTT	CASSLVGQNNSPLHF
TRBV5-8	.	TRBJ1-2	.	TGTGCCAGCAGCTTGGGCCAGACAGGAGTGAGCTATGGCTACACCTTC	CASSLGQTGVSYGYTF
TRBV7-6	.	TRBJ1-3	few	TGTGCCAGCAGCTTAGCGGAGGCAGGGGTCGTAAACACCATATATTTT	CASSLAEAGVVNTIYF
TRBV15	.	TRBJ2-6	few	TGTGCCACCAGCAGAGACAACTCTGGGGCCAACGTCCTGACTTTC	CATSRDNSGANVLTF
TRBV27	TRBD1	TRBJ1-2	.	TGTGCCAGCAGCGCGCCGGGACAGGGTCACTATGGCTACACCTTC	CASSAPGQGHYGYTF
TRBV27	TRBD1	TRBJ2-2	.	TGTGCCAGCACCTCACAGGGGGGAAGGAACACCGGGGAGCTGTTTTTT	CASTSQGGRNTGELFF
TRBV19	TRBD2	TRBJ2-3	.	TGTGCCAGTAGTATGCTAGCGGGGGGGAGCACAGATACGCAGTATTTT	CASSMLAGGSTDTQYF
TRBV18	.	TRBJ1-6	.	TGTGCCAGCTCACCACCGAAGGGGTACGATTCACCCCTCCACTTT	CASSPPKGYDSPLHF
TRBV20-1	.	TRBJ1-1	.	TGCAGTGCTAGTTCGTCACAGATGAACACTGAAGCTTTCTTT	CSASSSQMNTEAFF
TRBV19	TRBD1	TRBJ1-6	.	TGTGCCAGTAGTAACCACCGGGACAGGGGGCGAACCTATAATTCACCCCTCCACTTT	CASSNHRDRGRTYNSPLHF
TRBV5-1	.	TRBJ1-1	.	TGCGCCAGCAGCTATGGGCAGACGTACACTGAAGCTTTCTTT	CASSYGQTYTEAFF
TRBV6-5	.	TRBJ1-6	.	TGTGCCAGCACCAACGGGGTTTCACCCCTCCACTTT	CASTNGVSPLHF
TRBV5-4	TRBD2	TRBJ2-2	.	TGTGCCAGCAGCTTGGCTCCCCTAGCGGGGGAAAAGAACACCGGGGAGCTGTTTTTT	CASSLAPLAGEKNTGELFF
TRBV18	.	TRBJ1-2	.	TGTGCCAGCTCACCAAGTCCAAGGCCCCCAAACTATGGCTACACCTTC	CASSPSPRPPNYGYTF
TRBV6-1	TRBD1	TRBJ2-1	.	TGTGCCAGCAGTGAAATATGGGGACAGGGGAGGAAGACCTACAATGAGCAGTTCTTC	CASSEIWGQGRKTYNEQFF